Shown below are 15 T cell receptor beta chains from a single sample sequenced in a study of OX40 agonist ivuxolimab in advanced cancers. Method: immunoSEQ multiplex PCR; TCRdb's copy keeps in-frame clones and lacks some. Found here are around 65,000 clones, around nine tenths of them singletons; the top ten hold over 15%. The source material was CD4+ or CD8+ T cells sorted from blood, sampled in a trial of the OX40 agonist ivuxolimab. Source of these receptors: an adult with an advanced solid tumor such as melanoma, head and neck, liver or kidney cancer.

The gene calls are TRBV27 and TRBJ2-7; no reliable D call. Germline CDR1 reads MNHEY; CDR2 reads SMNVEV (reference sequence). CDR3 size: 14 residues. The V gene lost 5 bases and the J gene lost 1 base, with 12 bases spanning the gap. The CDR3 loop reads CASSPSAGSYEQYF. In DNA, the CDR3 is TGTGCCAGCAGTCCCTCAGCCGGTTCCTACGAGCAGTACTTC.

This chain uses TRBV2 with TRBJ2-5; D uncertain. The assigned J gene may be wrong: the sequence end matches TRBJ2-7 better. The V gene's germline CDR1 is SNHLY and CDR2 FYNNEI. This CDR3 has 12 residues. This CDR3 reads CASDRVDYEQYF. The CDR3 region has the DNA TGTGCCAGCGACCGTGTAGACTACGAGCAGTACTTC.

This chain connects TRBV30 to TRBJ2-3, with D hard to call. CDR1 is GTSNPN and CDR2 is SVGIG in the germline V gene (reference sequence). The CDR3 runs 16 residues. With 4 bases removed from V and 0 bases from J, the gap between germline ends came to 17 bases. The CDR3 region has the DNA TGTGCCTGGAAAGGATCGGGCTACCGTAGCACAGATACGCAGTATTTT. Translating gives CAWKGSGYRSTDTQYF.

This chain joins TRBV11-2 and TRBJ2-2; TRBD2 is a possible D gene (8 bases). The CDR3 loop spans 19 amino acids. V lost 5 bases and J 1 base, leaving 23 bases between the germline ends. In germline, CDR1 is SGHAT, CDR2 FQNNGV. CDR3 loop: CASSPQGGGGTWNTGELFF. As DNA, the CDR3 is TGTGCCAGCAGCCCCCAGGGGGGCGGGGGGACCTGGAACACCGGGGAGCTGTTTTTT.

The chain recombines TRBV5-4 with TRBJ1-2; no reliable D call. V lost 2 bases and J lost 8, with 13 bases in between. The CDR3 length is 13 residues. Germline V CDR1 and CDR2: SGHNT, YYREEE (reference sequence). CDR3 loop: CASSLGPTGGYTF. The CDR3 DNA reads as TGTGCCAGCAGCTTAGGACCAACGGGAGGCTACACCTTC.

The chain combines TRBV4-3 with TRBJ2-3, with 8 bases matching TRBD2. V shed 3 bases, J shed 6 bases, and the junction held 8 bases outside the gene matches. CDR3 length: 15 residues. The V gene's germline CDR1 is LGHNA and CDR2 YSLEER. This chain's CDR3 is CASSQQTSVADTQYF. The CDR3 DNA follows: TGCGCCAGCAGCCAGCAGACTAGCGTGGCCGATACGCAGTATTTT.

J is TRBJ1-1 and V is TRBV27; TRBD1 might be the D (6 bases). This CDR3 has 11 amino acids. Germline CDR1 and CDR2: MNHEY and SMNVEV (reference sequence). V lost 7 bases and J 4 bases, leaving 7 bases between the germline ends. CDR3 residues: CASKGGTEAFF. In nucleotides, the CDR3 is TGTGCCAGCAAAGGGGGCACTGAAGCTTTCTTT.

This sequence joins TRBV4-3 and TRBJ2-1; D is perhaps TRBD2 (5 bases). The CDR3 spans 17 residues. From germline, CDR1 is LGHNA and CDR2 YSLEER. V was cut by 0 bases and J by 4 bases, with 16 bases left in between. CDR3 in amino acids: CASSQDLGLSPYNEQFF. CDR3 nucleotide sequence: TGCGCCAGCAGCCAAGATCTAGGACTTTCACCTTACAATGAGCAGTTCTTC.

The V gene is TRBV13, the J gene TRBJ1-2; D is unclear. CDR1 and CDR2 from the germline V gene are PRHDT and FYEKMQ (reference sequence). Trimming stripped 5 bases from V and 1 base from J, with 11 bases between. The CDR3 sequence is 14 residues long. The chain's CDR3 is CASSATWGNYGYTF. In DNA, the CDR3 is TGTGCCAGCAGCGCCACTTGGGGTAACTATGGCTACACCTTC.

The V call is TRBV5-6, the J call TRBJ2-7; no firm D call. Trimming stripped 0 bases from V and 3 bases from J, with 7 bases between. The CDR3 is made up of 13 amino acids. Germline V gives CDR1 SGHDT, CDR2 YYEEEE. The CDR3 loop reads CASSLGHNYEQYF. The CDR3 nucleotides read TGTGCCAGCAGCTTGGGACACAACTACGAGCAGTACTTC. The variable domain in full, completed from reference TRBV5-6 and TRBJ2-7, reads DAGVTQSPTHLIKTRGQQVTLRCSPKSGHDTVSWYQQALGQGPQFIFQYYEEEERQRGNFPDRFSGHQFPNYSSELNVNALLLGDSALYLCASSLGHNYEQYFGPGTRLTVT.

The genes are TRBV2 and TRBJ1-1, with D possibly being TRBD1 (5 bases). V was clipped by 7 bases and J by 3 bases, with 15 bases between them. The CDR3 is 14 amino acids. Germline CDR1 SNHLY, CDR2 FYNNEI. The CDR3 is CASTRGGWDTEAFF. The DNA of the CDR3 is TGTGCCAGCACCCGGGGGGGATGGGACACTGAAGCTTTCTTT.

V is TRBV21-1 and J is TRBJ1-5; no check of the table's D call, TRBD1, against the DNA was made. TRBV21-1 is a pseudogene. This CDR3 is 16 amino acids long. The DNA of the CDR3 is TGTGCCAGCAGCAAAGGGAGGGACAGGGGCAATCAGCCCCAGCATTTT. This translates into CASSKGRDRGNQPQHF.

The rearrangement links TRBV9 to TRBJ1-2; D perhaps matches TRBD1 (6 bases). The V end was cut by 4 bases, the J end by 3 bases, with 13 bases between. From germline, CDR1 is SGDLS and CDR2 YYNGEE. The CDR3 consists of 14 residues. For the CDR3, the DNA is TGTGCCAGCAGCACAGAGGACAGACACTATGGCTACACCTTC. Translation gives CASSTEDRHYGYTF.

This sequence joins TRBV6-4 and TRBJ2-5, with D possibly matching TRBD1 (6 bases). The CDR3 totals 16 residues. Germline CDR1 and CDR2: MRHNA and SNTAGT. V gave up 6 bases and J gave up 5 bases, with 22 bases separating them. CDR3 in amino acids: CASRTSRQAEKETQYF. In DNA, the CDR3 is TGTGCCAGCAGGACCTCGAGACAGGCTGAGAAGGAGACCCAGTACTTC.

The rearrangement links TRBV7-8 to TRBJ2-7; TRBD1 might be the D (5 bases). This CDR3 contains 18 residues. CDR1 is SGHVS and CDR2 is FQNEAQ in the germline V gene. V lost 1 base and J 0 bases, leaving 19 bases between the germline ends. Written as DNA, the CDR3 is TGTGCCAGCAGCTTAGTAGGGGCGGAATTGGGTTACTCCTACGAGCAGTACTTC. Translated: CASSLVGAELGYSYEQYF.